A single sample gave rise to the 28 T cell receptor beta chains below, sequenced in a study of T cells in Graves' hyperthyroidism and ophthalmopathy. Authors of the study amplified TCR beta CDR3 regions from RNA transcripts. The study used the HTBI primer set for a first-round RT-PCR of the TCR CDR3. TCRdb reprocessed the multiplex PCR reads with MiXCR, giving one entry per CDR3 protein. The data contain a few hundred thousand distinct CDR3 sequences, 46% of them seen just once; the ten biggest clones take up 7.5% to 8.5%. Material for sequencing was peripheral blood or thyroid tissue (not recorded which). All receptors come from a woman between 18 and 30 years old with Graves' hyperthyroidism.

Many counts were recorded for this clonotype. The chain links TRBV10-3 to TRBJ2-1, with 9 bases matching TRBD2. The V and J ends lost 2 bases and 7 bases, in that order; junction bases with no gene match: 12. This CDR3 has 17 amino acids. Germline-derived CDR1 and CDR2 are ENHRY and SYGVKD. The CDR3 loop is CAISEVAGGPPRNEQFF. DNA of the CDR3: TGTGCCATCAGTGAGGTCGCGGGAGGGCCTCCTCGGAATGAGCAGTTCTTC.

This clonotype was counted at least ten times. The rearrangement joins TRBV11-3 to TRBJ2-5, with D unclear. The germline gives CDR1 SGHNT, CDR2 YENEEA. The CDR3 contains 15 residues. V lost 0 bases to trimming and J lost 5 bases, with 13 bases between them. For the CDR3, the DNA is TGTGCCAGCAGCTTAGATCCCAGTGGTCGGGAGACCCAGTACTTC. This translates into CASSLDPSGRETQYF.

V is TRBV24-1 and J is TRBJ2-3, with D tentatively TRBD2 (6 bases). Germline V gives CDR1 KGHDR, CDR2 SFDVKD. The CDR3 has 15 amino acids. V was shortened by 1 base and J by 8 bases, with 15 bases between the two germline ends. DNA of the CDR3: TGTGCCACCAGTGATTTCGGTGGCGGGGCAGGTACGCAGTATTTT. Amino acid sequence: CATSDFGGGAGTQYF.

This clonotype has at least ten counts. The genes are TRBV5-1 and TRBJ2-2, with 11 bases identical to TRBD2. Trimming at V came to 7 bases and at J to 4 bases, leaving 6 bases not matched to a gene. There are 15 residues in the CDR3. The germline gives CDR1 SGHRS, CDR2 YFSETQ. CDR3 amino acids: CASQGLAGGTGELFF. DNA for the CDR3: TGCGCCAGCCAGGGGCTAGCGGGAGGCACCGGGGAGCTGTTTTTT.

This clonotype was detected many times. Here the CDR3 DNA reads TGCAGTGCTAGCCTCCGCGCAGGGATGAACACTGAAGCTTTCTTT. Translation: CSASLRAGMNTEAFF. The chain recombines TRBV20-1 with TRBJ1-1; D may be TRBD1 (5 bases). CDR3 size: 15 residues. In germline, CDR1 is DFQATT, CDR2 SNEGSKA (reference sequence). V shed 3 bases and J shed 0 bases, with 14 bases lying between them.

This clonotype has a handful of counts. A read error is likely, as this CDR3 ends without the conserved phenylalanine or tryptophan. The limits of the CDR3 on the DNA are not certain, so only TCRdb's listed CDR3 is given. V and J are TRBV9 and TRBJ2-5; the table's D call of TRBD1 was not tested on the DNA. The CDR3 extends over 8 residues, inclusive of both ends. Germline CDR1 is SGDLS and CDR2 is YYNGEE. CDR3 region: CASSPSGG.

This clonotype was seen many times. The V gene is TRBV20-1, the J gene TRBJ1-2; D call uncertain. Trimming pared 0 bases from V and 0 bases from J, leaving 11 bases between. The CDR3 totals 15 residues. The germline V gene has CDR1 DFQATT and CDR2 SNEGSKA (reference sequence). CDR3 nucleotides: TGCAGTGCTAGAGATGCTCGTGGGTCTAACTATGGCTACACCTTC. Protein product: CSARDARGSNYGYTF.

The CDR3 here is CASSPTDAGDSYEQYF. The DNA of the CDR3 is TGTGCCAGCAGTCCGACAGATGCGGGAGACTCCTACGAGCAGTACTTC. V usage is TRBV6-5 and J usage is TRBJ2-7, with 7 bases that match TRBD2. With 5 bases clipped from V and 0 bases from J, the junction kept 10 bases outside the gene matches. Germline V gives CDR1 MNHEY, CDR2 SVGAGI. CDR3 length: 16 amino acids.

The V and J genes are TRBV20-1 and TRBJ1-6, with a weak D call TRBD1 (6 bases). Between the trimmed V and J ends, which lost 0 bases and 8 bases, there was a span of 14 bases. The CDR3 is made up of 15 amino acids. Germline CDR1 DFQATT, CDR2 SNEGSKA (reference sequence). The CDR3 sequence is CSARDLGTSYSPLHF. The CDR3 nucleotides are TGCAGTGCTAGAGATCTTGGGACAAGTTATTCACCCCTCCACTTT.

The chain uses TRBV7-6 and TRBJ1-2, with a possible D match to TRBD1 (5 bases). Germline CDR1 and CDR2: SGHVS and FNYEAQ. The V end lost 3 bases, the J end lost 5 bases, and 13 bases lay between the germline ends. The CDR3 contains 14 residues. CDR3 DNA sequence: TGTGCCAGCAGCTTTCTAGCGGGGGTTTATGGCTACACCTTC. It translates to CASSFLAGVYGYTF.

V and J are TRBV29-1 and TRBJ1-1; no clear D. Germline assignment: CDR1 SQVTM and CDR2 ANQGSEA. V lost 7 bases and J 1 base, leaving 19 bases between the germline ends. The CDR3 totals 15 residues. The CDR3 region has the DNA TGCAGCGCTAAAGATTCGGGAGGAGCGAACACTGAAGCTTTCTTT. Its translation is CSAKDSGGANTEAFF.

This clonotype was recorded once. CDR3 coding DNA: TGTGCCAGCGGACGGGAGGGCCATTTCGAGGAGCAGTACTTC. Its translation is CASGREGHFEEQYF. V usage is TRBV6-6 and J usage is TRBJ2-7; 8 bases are a match to TRBD2. This CDR3 spans 14 amino acids. Germline CDR1 and CDR2: MNHNY and SVGAGI (reference sequence). V trimming: 8 bases; J trimming: 7 bases; junction bases outside the gene matches: 13.

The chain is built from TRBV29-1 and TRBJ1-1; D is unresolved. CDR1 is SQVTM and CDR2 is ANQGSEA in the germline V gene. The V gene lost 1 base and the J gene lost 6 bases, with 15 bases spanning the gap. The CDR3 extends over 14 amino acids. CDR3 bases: TGCAGCGTTGAAGGGACTAGCAATCGCGCTGAAGCTTTCTTT. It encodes CSVEGTSNRAEAFF.

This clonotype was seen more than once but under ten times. The CDR3 DNA reads as TGTGCCAGCAGCTTAGGAATGGGAGCCCTTGAAGCTTTCTTT. Protein product: CASSLGMGALEAFF. The chain is built from TRBV7-9 and TRBJ1-1; no firm D call. V was clipped by 1 base and J by 7 bases, with 13 bases between them. The CDR3 loop spans 14 amino acids. Germline assignment: CDR1 SEHNR and CDR2 FQNEAQ (reference sequence).

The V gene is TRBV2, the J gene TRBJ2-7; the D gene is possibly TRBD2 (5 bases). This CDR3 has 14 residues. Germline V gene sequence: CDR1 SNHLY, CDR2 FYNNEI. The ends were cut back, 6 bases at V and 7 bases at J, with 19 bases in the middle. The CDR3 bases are TGTGCCAGCAGCAAACCCCTAGCATACAATGAGCAGTACTTC. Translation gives CASSKPLAYNEQYF.

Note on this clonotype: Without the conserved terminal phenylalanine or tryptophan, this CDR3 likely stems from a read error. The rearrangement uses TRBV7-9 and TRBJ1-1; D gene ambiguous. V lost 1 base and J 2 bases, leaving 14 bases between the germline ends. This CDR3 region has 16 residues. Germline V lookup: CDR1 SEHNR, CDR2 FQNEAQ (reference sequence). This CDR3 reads CASSLVASGINTEAFS. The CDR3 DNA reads TGTGCCAGCAGCTTAGTTGCTAGCGGGATTAACACTGAAGCTTTCTCT.

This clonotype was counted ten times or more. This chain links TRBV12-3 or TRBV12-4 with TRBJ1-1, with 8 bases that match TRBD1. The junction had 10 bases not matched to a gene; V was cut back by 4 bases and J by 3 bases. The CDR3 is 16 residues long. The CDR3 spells CASSSSPTGVDTEAFF. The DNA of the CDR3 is TGTGCCAGCAGTTCAAGTCCGACAGGGGTGGACACTGAAGCTTTCTTT.

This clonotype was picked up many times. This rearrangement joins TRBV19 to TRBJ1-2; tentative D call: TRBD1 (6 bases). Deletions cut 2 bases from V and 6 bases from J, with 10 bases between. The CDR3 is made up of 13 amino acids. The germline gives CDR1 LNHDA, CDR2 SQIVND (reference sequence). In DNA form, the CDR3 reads TGTGCCAGTAGTATACAAGGGGGAAATGGCTACACCTTC. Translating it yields CASSIQGGNGYTF.

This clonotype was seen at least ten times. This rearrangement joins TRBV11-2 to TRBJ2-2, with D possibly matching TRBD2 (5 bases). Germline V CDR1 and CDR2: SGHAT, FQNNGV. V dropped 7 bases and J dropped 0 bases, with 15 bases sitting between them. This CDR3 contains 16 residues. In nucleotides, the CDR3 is TGTGCCAGCACCCGGGTGGGGAGACCGAACACCGGGGAGCTGTTTTTT. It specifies CASTRVGRPNTGELFF.

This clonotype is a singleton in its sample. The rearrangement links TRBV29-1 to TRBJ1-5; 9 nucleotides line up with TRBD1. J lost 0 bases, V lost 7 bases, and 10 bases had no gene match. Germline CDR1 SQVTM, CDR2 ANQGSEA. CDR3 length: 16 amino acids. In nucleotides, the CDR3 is TGCAGCGCTAGACAGGGGGGACAGGATAGCAATCAGCCCCAGCATTTT. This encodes CSARQGGQDSNQPQHF.

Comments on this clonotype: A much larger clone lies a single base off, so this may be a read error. DNA for the CDR3: TGTGCCAGCAGCCGTCGTCCGCCGGTCCACGAGCGGTACTTC. It specifies CASSRRPPVHERYF. The chain uses TRBV7-6 and TRBJ2-7; no definite D call. The CDR3 has 14 residues. Per germline, CDR1 SGHVS and CDR2 FNYEAQ.

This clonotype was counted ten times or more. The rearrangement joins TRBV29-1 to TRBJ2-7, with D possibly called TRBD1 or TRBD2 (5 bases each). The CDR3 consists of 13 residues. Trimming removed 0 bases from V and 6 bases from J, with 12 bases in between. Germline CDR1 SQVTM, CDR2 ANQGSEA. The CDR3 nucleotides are TGCAGCGTTGAAGATCTGTCGGGGACCGAGCAGTACTTC. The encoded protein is CSVEDLSGTEQYF.

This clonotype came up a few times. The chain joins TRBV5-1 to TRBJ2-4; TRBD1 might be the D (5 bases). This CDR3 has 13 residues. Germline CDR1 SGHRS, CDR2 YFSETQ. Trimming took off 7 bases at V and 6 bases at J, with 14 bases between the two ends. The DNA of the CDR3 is TGCGCCAGCGGAAATGGCAGGGTAAACATTCAGTACTTC. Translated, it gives CASGNGRVNIQYF.

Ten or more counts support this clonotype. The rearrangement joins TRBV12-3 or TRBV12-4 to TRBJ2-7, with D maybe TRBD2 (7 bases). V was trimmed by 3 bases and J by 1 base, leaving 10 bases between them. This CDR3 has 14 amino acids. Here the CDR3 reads CASSLRGGSYEQYF. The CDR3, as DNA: TGTGCCAGCAGTTTGAGGGGGGGTTCCTACGAGCAGTACTTC.

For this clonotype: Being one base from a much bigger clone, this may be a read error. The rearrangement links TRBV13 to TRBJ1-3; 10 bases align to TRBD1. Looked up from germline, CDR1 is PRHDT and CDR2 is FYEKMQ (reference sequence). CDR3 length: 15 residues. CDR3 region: CASSSGTGAGNTTYF. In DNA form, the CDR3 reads TGTGCCAGCAGCTCCGGGACAGGGGCTGGAAACACCACATATTTT.

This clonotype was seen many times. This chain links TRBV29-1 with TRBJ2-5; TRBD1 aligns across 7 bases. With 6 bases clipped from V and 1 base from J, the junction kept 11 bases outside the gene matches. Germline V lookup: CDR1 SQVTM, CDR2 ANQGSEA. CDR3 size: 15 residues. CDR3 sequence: CSVDRQGWCQETQYF. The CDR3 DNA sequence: TGCAGCGTAGACCGACAGGGTTGGTGCCAAGAGACCCAGTACTTC.

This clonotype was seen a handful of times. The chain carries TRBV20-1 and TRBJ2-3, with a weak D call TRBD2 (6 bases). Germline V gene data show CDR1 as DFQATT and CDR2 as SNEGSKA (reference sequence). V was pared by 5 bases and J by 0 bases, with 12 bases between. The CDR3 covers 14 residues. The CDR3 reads CSAWDSGSTDTQYF. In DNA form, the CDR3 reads TGCAGTGCTTGGGACTCAGGTAGCACAGATACGCAGTATTTT.

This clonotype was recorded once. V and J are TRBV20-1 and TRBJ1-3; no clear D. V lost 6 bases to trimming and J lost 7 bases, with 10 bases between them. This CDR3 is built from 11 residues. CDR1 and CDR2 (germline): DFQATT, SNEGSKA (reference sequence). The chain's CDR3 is CSAARGNTIYF. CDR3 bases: TGCAGTGCCGCCCGCGGGAACACCATATATTTT.